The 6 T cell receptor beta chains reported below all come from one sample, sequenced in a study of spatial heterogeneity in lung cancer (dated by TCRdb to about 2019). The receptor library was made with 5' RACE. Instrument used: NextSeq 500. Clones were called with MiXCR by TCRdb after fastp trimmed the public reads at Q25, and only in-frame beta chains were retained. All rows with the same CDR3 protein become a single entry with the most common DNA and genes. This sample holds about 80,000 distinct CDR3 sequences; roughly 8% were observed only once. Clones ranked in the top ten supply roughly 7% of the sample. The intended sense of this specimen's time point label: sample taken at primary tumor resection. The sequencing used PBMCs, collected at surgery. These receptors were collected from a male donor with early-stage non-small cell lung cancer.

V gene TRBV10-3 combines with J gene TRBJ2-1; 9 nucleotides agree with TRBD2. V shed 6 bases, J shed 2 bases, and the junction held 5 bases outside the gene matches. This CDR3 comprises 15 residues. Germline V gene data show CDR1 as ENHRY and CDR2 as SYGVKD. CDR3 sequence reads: CAIRPSGTPYNEQFF. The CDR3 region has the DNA TGTGCCATCAGGCCTAGCGGGACCCCCTACAATGAGCAGTTCTTC.

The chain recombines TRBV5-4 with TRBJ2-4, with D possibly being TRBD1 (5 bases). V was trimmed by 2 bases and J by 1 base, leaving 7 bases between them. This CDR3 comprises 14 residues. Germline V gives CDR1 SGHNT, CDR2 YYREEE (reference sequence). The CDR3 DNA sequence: TGTGCCAGCAGCTTTGCAGGGGCCAAAAACATTCAGTACTTC. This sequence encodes CASSFAGAKNIQYF.

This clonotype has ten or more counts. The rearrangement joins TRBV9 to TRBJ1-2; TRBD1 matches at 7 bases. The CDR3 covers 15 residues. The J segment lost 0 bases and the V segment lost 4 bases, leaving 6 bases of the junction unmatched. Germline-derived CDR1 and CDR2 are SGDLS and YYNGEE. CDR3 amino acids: CASSTPGTANYGYTF. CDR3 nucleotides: TGTGCCAGCAGCACCCCGGGGACAGCTAACTATGGCTACACCTTC.

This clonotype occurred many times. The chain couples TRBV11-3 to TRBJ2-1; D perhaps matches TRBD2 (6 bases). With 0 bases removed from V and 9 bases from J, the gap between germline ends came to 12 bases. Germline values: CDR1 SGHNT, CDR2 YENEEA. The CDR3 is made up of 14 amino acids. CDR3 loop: CASSLDVGDFEQFF. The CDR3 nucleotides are TGTGCCAGCAGCTTAGATGTAGGGGACTTTGAGCAGTTCTTC.

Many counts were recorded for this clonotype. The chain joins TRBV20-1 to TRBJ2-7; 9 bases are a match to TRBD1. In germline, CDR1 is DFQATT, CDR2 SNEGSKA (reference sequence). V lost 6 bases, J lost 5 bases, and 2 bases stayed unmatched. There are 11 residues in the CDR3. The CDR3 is CSARTGDEQYF. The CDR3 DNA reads TGCAGTGCAAGGACAGGGGACGAGCAGTACTTC.

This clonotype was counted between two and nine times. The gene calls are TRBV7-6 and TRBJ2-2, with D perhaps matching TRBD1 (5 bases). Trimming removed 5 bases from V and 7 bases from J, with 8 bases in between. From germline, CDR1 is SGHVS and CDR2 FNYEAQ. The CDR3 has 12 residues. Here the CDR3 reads CASSRGIGELFF. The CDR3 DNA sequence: TGTGCCAGCAGCAGGGGAATCGGGGAGCTGTTTTTT.